The T cell receptor beta chain described here comes from a study of T-cell memory formation after mild COVID-19. TCRdb re-derived calls from the 5' RACE reads in MiXCR, one entry per CDR3 protein. The table has more than 250,000 distinct CDR3 sequences, roughly 17% seen once. This clonotype was seen more than once but under ten times. No antigen is known for it. Findings and caveats of the study: Contracting clones, day 15 to 85, had balanced CD4/CD8, and later expanders favored CD4+.

After removal of 6 bases from V and 2 bases from J, the junction contained 5 bases not matched to a gene. This CDR3 contains 14 residues. The chain combines TRBV12-3 or TRBV12-4 with TRBJ2-5, with 8 bases that match TRBD1. Sequencing used PBMCs or a T cell subset sorted from them (not recorded which). The receptor's source is a young man who had mild COVID-19 (a few samples of this study predate the infection). Cell type and time point are not known. CDR3 DNA: TGTGCCAGCAGCCAAACAGGGGGACAAGAGACCCAGTACTTC. Its translation: CASSQTGGQETQYF.